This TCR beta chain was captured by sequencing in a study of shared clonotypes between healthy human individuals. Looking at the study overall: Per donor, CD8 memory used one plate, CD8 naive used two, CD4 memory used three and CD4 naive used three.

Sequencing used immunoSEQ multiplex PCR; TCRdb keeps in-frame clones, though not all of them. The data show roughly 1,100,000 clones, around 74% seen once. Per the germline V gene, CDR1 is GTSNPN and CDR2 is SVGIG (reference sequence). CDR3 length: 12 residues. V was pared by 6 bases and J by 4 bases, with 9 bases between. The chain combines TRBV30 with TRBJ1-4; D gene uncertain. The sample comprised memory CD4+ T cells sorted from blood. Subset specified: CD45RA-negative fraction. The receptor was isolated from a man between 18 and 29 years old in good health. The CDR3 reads CACGSVNEKLFF. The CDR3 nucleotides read TGTGCCTGTGGGTCCGTTAATGAAAAACTGTTTTTT. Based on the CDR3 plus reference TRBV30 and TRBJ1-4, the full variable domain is SQTIHQWPATLVQPVGSPLSLECTVEGTSNPNLYWYRQAAGRGLQLLFYSVGIGQISSEVPQNLSASRPQDRQFILSSKKLLLSDSGFYLCACGSVNEKLFFGSGTQLSVL.